The rows below give T cell receptor beta chains drawn from one sample of a study of blood T cell repertoires in COVID-19. The assay was immunoSEQ multiplex PCR, and TCRdb's table has in-frame clones only and misses some. The table includes 78,000 or so clones, around 83% detected once. Sequences were obtained from peripheral blood. The source is a woman aged 55-69 years with acute or convalescent COVID-19. Both conserved end residues are part of each CDR3. D genes are given only for firm matches. Only some rows state a clone size, as once, few, many or a class for expanded clones.

j_call: TRBJ2-5; clone_size: -; d_call: -; v_call: TRBV11-1; cdr3_aa: CASSTGLWNEVETQYF; cdr3_nt: TGTGCCAGCAGCACGGGATTGTGGAATGAAGTGGAGACCCAGTACTTC
j_call: TRBJ1-1; clone_size: once; d_call: -; v_call: TRBV2; cdr3_aa: CASSNRKTEAFF; cdr3_nt: TGTGCCAGCAGTAACAGGAAGACTGAAGCTTTCTTT
j_call: TRBJ1-4; clone_size: -; d_call: TRBD1; v_call: TRBV6-5; cdr3_aa: CASSRTGQNEKLFF; cdr3_nt: TGTGCCAGCAGCCGAACGGGACAGAATGAAAAACTGTTTTTT
j_call: TRBJ1-2; clone_size: -; d_call: -; v_call: TRBV24-1; cdr3_aa: CATSDYGANYGYTF; cdr3_nt: TGTGCCACCAGTGATTACGGAGCTAACTATGGCTACACCTTC
j_call: TRBJ1-2; clone_size: -; d_call: -; v_call: TRBV11-2; cdr3_aa: CASSSLYGHGYTF; cdr3_nt: TGTGCCAGCAGCTCGTTGTACGGTCATGGCTACACCTTC
j_call: TRBJ1-2; clone_size: -; d_call: TRBD1; v_call: TRBV9; cdr3_aa: CASSDRGGYGYTF; cdr3_nt: TGTGCCAGCAGCGACAGGGGCGGCTATGGCTACACCTTC
j_call: TRBJ1-4; clone_size: -; d_call: -; v_call: TRBV27; cdr3_aa: CASPASQGSKKLFF; cdr3_nt: TGTGCCAGCCCGGCCTCGCAGGGTTCCAAAAAACTGTTTTTT
j_call: TRBJ1-2; clone_size: -; d_call: -; v_call: TRBV20-1; cdr3_aa: CSAKPTKGYTF; cdr3_nt: TGCAGTGCCAAACCGACAAAAGGCTACACCTTC
j_call: TRBJ1-2; clone_size: -; d_call: TRBD1; v_call: TRBV4-1; cdr3_aa: CASSQADRDGYGYTF; cdr3_nt: TGCGCCAGCAGCCAAGCGGACAGGGATGGGTATGGCTACACCTTC
j_call: TRBJ1-1; clone_size: -; d_call: TRBD1; v_call: TRBV18; cdr3_aa: CASSVRGVNTEAFF; cdr3_nt: TGTGCCAGCTCTGTCAGGGGGGTTAACACTGAAGCTTTCTTT
j_call: TRBJ1-6; clone_size: -; d_call: TRBD1; v_call: TRBV9; cdr3_aa: CASSGGTGGNSPLHF; cdr3_nt: TGTGCCAGCAGCGGGGGGACAGGGGGAAATTCACCCCTCCACTTT
j_call: TRBJ2-2; clone_size: once; d_call: -; v_call: TRBV11-3; cdr3_aa: CASSLGVGELFF; cdr3_nt: TGTGCCAGCAGCTTAGGCGTCGGGGAGCTGTTTTTT
j_call: TRBJ2-7; clone_size: few; d_call: -; v_call: TRBV25-1; cdr3_aa: CASSDRGTYEQYF; cdr3_nt: TGTGCCAGCAGTGACAGGGGCACCTACGAGCAGTACTTC
j_call: TRBJ1-1; clone_size: -; d_call: -; v_call: TRBV5-1; cdr3_aa: CASSPDIGTPNTEAFF; cdr3_nt: TGCGCCAGCAGCCCGGATATCGGGACACCGAACACTGAAGCTTTCTTT
j_call: TRBJ2-5; clone_size: -; d_call: -; v_call: TRBV19; cdr3_aa: CASSIQPWGVETQYF; cdr3_nt: TGTGCCAGTAGTATACAACCTTGGGGGGTAGAGACCCAGTACTTC
j_call: TRBJ2-3; clone_size: -; d_call: TRBD2; v_call: TRBV3-1/TRBV3-2; cdr3_aa: CASSTRTSGGDTQYF; cdr3_nt: TGTGCCAGCAGCACCCGGACTAGCGGGGGAGATACGCAGTATTTT
j_call: TRBJ2-6; clone_size: -; d_call: -; v_call: TRBV3-1/TRBV3-2; cdr3_aa: CASSLSVSGANVLTF; cdr3_nt: TGTGCCAGCAGCCTGAGTGTCTCTGGGGCCAACGTCCTGACTTTC
j_call: TRBJ2-1; clone_size: -; d_call: TRBD1; v_call: TRBV27; cdr3_aa: CASSATGVLYNEQFF; cdr3_nt: TGTGCCAGCAGTGCCACAGGGGTTCTCTACAATGAGCAGTTCTTC
j_call: TRBJ2-1; clone_size: -; d_call: -; v_call: TRBV20-1; cdr3_aa: CSASGSAGGGNEQFF; cdr3_nt: TGCAGTGCTAGTGGGTCCGCGGGCGGCGGCAATGAGCAGTTCTTC
j_call: TRBJ1-1; clone_size: -; d_call: TRBD1; v_call: TRBV13; cdr3_aa: CASSSRRGQGPMNTEAFF; cdr3_nt: TGTGCCAGCAGCTCACGCCGGGGACAGGGGCCAATGAACACTGAAGCTTTCTTT
j_call: TRBJ1-2; clone_size: -; d_call: TRBD1; v_call: TRBV5-8; cdr3_aa: CASSPDRAGGYTF; cdr3_nt: TGTGCCAGCAGCCCAGACAGGGCTGGGGGCTACACCTTC
j_call: TRBJ1-2; clone_size: -; d_call: TRBD1; v_call: TRBV3-1/TRBV3-2; cdr3_aa: CASTRFGQGYGYTF; cdr3_nt: TGTGCCAGCACCCGTTTCGGACAGGGCTATGGCTACACCTTC
j_call: TRBJ1-1; clone_size: -; d_call: TRBD1; v_call: TRBV6-5; cdr3_aa: CASSLRQGGNTEAFF; cdr3_nt: TGTGCCAGCAGTCTAAGACAGGGGGGGAACACTGAAGCTTTCTTT
j_call: TRBJ1-2; clone_size: -; d_call: -; v_call: TRBV7-2; cdr3_aa: CASSLFSGGGGYTF; cdr3_nt: TGTGCCAGCAGCTTATTCTCTGGCGGAGGAGGCTACACCTTC
j_call: TRBJ2-2; clone_size: -; d_call: -; v_call: TRBV11-2; cdr3_aa: CASSLAGGARTGELFF; cdr3_nt: TGTGCCAGCAGCTTAGCTGGGGGGGCGAGGACCGGGGAGCTGTTTTTT
j_call: TRBJ2-1; clone_size: -; d_call: TRBD1; v_call: TRBV6-4; cdr3_aa: CASSMGRGLYNEQFF; cdr3_nt: TGTGCCAGCAGTATGGGCAGGGGGCTGTACAATGAGCAGTTCTTC
j_call: TRBJ1-3; clone_size: -; d_call: -; v_call: TRBV3-1/TRBV3-2; cdr3_aa: CASSQGGGSGNTIYF; cdr3_nt: TGTGCCAGCAGCCAAGGCGGGGGCTCTGGAAACACCATATATTTT
j_call: TRBJ2-1; clone_size: -; d_call: TRBD1; v_call: TRBV19; cdr3_aa: CASSTTTGGYNEQFF; cdr3_nt: TGTGCCAGTAGTACTACGACAGGGGGGTACAATGAGCAGTTCTTC
j_call: TRBJ2-1; clone_size: -; d_call: TRBD2; v_call: TRBV6-5; cdr3_aa: CASAGLALNNEQFF; cdr3_nt: TGTGCCAGCGCGGGACTAGCGCTCAACAATGAGCAGTTCTTC
j_call: TRBJ1-6; clone_size: -; d_call: TRBD1; v_call: TRBV29-1; cdr3_aa: CSVSTGVGSPLHF; cdr3_nt: TGCAGCGTGTCGACAGGGGTGGGTTCACCCCTCCACTTT
j_call: TRBJ2-1; clone_size: -; d_call: TRBD2; v_call: TRBV10-2; cdr3_aa: CASSTGTSGANEQFF; cdr3_nt: TGCGCCAGCAGCACCGGGACTAGCGGGGCCAATGAGCAGTTCTTC
j_call: TRBJ1-2; clone_size: -; d_call: TRBD1; v_call: TRBV9; cdr3_aa: CASSGWTGDGYTF; cdr3_nt: TGTGCCAGCAGCGGTTGGACAGGGGACGGCTACACCTTC
j_call: TRBJ1-2; clone_size: -; d_call: TRBD1; v_call: TRBV2; cdr3_aa: CASRQEGAGYTF; cdr3_nt: TGTGCCAGCAGGCAGGAGGGGGCCGGCTACACCTTC
j_call: TRBJ1-2; clone_size: -; d_call: -; v_call: TRBV19; cdr3_aa: CASSVLQATPPYTF; cdr3_nt: TGTGCCAGTAGTGTTCTACAGGCTACCCCGCCTTACACCTTC
j_call: TRBJ2-1; clone_size: -; d_call: -; v_call: TRBV24-1; cdr3_aa: CATSDLESNAINEQFF; cdr3_nt: TGTGCCACCAGTGATTTGGAATCGAACGCGATCAATGAGCAGTTCTTC
j_call: TRBJ1-2; clone_size: -; d_call: -; v_call: TRBV25-1; cdr3_aa: CASSGYVGYTF; cdr3_nt: TGTGCCAGCAGTGGCTACGTTGGCTACACCTTC
j_call: TRBJ1-3; clone_size: -; d_call: TRBD1; v_call: TRBV11-2; cdr3_aa: CASSPGGEHSGNTIYF; cdr3_nt: TGTGCCAGCAGCCCAGGGGGAGAGCACTCTGGAAACACCATATATTTT
j_call: TRBJ1-3; clone_size: -; d_call: -; v_call: TRBV7-2; cdr3_aa: CASSISLRTGNTIYF; cdr3_nt: TGTGCCAGCAGCATCAGTTTAAGAACTGGAAACACCATATATTTT
j_call: TRBJ1-1; clone_size: once; d_call: -; v_call: TRBV18; cdr3_aa: CASSPAGGMNF; cdr3_nt: TGTGCCAGCTCCCCAGCGGGCGGGATGAACTTT
j_call: TRBJ1-2; clone_size: few; d_call: -; v_call: TRBV3-1/TRBV3-2; cdr3_aa: CASSQGGATGYTF; cdr3_nt: TGTGCCAGCAGCCAAGGGGGAGCGACTGGCTACACCTTC
j_call: TRBJ1-2; clone_size: -; d_call: -; v_call: TRBV6-5; cdr3_aa: CASSNPDRSYGYTF; cdr3_nt: TGTGCCAGCAGTAATCCCGACAGAAGCTATGGCTACACCTTC
j_call: TRBJ2-7; clone_size: -; d_call: -; v_call: TRBV7-7; cdr3_aa: CASSLGAGREQYF; cdr3_nt: TGTGCCAGCAGCTTAGGGGCAGGGCGCGAGCAGTACTTC
j_call: TRBJ1-1; clone_size: -; d_call: -; v_call: TRBV4-1; cdr3_aa: CASSHDIVEGREAFF; cdr3_nt: TGCGCCAGCAGCCACGATATTGTCGAGGGCAGGGAAGCTTTCTTT
j_call: TRBJ1-5; clone_size: -; d_call: TRBD1; v_call: TRBV10-2; cdr3_aa: CATQTGVRNQPQHF; cdr3_nt: TGCGCCACCCAGACAGGGGTGCGCAATCAGCCCCAGCATTTT
j_call: TRBJ1-6; clone_size: -; d_call: -; v_call: TRBV6-1; cdr3_aa: CASSENSGNSPLHF; cdr3_nt: TGTGCCAGCAGTGAAAACTCGGGGAATTCACCCCTCCACTTT
j_call: TRBJ1-5; clone_size: few; d_call: -; v_call: TRBV6-5; cdr3_aa: CASSPGGPQPQHF; cdr3_nt: TGTGCCAGCAGTCCTGGGGGCCCTCAGCCCCAGCATTTT